Below, 12 T cell receptor beta chains from the same sample are listed, as sequenced in a study of control samples from healthy donors and cancer patients. Using immunoSEQ multiplex PCR, the repertoire was profiled, and TCRdb retains in-frame clones only, with some absent. The data contain roughly 200,000 clones, roughly 94% of them seen just once; the ten biggest clones take up over 1.2%. The sequencing sample was made of blood. The source is a man aged 45-65 years in good health.

This clone appeared once. The chain employs TRBV28 and TRBJ1-6; perhaps TRBD1 as D (6 bases). CDR1 is MDHEN and CDR2 is SYDVKM in the germline V gene. The CDR3 is 14 residues long. With 10 bases removed from V and 5 bases from J, the gap between germline ends came to 15 bases. CDR3 nucleotide sequence: TGTGCCACTCGGGGGGCTTGGGATAATTCACCCCTCCACTTT. Translated, it gives CATRGAWDNSPLHF. The full variable domain, in which reference TRBV28 and TRBJ1-6 provide the parts outside the CDR3, is DVKVTQSSRYLVKRTGEKVFLECVQDMDHENMFWYRQDPGLGLRLIYFSYDVKMKEKGDIPEGYSVSREKKERFSLILESASTNQTSMYLCATRGAWDNSPLHFGNGTRLTVT.

This CDR3 reads CALGRVGGTEKLFF. The CDR3 DNA sequence: TGTGCCCTGGGGAGGGTGGGGGGTACTGAAAAACTGTTTTTT. The chain employs TRBV30 and TRBJ1-4; TRBD1 is a possible D gene (5 bases). Germline CDR1 and CDR2: GTSNPN and SVGIG (reference sequence). Trimming took 8 bases from V and 7 from J, leaving 20 bases between them. This CDR3 is 14 amino acids long.

This rearrangement joins TRBV7-6 to TRBJ2-7; D is possibly TRBD1 (5 bases). Germline V CDR1 and CDR2: SGHVS, FNYEAQ. The CDR3 length is 15 residues. Trimming removed 5 bases at V and 3 bases at J, with 17 bases between. The CDR3 protein is CASSPAVDMLYEQYF. Here the CDR3 DNA reads TGTGCCAGCAGCCCTGCGGTGGACATGCTCTACGAGCAGTACTTC.

The rearrangement joins TRBV6-1 to TRBJ1-2; no firm D call. Germline-derived CDR1 and CDR2 are MNHNS and SASEGT. V lost 3 bases and J 5 bases, leaving 7 bases between the germline ends. The CDR3 is made up of 12 amino acids. The CDR3 DNA follows: TGTGCCAGCAGTGACAGGATATATGGCTACACCTTC. It is translated as CASSDRIYGYTF.

To note about this clone: At one end, the junction sequence differs from germline, possibly due to a read error. The CDR3 DNA reads as TGCGCCAGCACCTTGGACCGAAGCGGGGGGAAGATTACGCAGTATTTT. This encodes CASTLDRSGGKITQYF. J is TRBJ2-3 and V is TRBV5-1; 9 positions match TRBD2. Germline CDR1 is SGHRS and CDR2 is YFSETQ. CDR3 length: 16 residues.

This clone was seen just once. The chain carries TRBV4-1 and TRBJ1-2; unclear D gene. Germline CDR1 MGHRA, CDR2 YSYEKL. The ends were cut back, 0 bases at V and 3 bases at J, with 8 bases in the middle. The CDR3 contains 14 residues. The CDR3 coding sequence is TGCGCCAGCAGCCAAGATGGGGTTTACTATGGCTACACCTTC. Translated, it gives CASSQDGVYYGYTF.

The chain has TRBV7-2 and TRBJ2-1; no definite D call. The CDR3 length is 13 residues. From germline, CDR1 is SGHTA and CDR2 FQGNSA. Trimming pared 8 bases from V and 8 bases from J, leaving 16 bases between. Written as DNA, the CDR3 is TGTGCCAGCCTCCATGCCCTCCAGGATGAGCAGTTCTTC. As protein: CASLHALQDEQFF.

This clone showed up just a few times. V usage is TRBV5-1 and J usage is TRBJ2-7; D possibly matches TRBD1 or TRBD2 (5 bases each). Trimming took 2 bases from V and 6 from J, leaving 18 bases between them. The CDR3 spans 15 residues. Germline lookup yields CDR1 SGHRS and CDR2 YFSETQ. CDR3 residues: CASSFQPGSGSEQYV. The CDR3, as DNA: TGCGCCAGCAGCTTTCAACCAGGGTCTGGGAGCGAGCAGTACGTC.

This clone was recorded once. This chain uses TRBV15 with TRBJ2-7, with D maybe TRBD1 (5 bases). The CDR3 totals 15 residues. Trimming removed 0 bases from V and 3 bases from J, with 12 bases in between. CDR1 is LNHNV, CDR2 YYDKDF, per germline (reference sequence). The CDR3 is CATSRDTRVDYEQYF. In DNA, the CDR3 is TGTGCCACCAGCAGAGATACCAGGGTCGACTACGAGCAGTACTTC.

The chain has TRBV15 and TRBJ1-3; D call uncertain. The CDR3 is 16 amino acids. V was clipped by 0 bases and J by 2 bases, with 11 bases between them. Per germline, CDR1 LNHNV and CDR2 YYDKDF (reference sequence). In DNA form, the CDR3 reads TGTGCCACCAGCAGAGATATCGTATCCGCTGGAAACACCATATATTTT. Its protein is CATSRDIVSAGNTIYF.

This clone was counted between two and nine times. The chain links TRBV28 to TRBJ1-6, with a weak D call TRBD1 (5 bases). The CDR3 has 16 residues. The germline CDR1 and CDR2 sequences are MDHEN and SYDVKM. Trimming stripped 2 bases from V and 2 bases from J, with 10 bases between. CDR3 loop: CASSLQGLPYNSPLHF. The CDR3 DNA sequence: TGTGCCAGCAGTTTACAGGGATTACCCTATAATTCACCCCTCCACTTT. The variable domain in full, completed from reference TRBV28 and TRBJ1-6, reads DVKVTQSSRYLVKRTGEKVFLECVQDMDHENMFWYRQDPGLGLRLIYFSYDVKMKEKGDIPEGYSVSREKKERFSLILESASTNQTSMYLCASSLQGLPYNSPLHFGNGTRLTVT.

V gene TRBV4-2 combines with J gene TRBJ1-1; no firm D call. Germline V CDR1 and CDR2: LGHNA, YNFKEQ. Trimming removed 8 bases from V and 0 bases from J, with 10 bases in between. There are 13 residues in the CDR3. Written as DNA, the CDR3 is TGTGCCAGCCGCCGGGATTTGAACACTGAAGCTTTCTTT. Its protein is CASRRDLNTEAFF.